The 12 T cell receptor beta chains given below trace back to one sample, sequenced in a study of OX40 agonist ivuxolimab in advanced cancers. Data came from immunoSEQ multiplex PCR; TCRdb stores just in-frame clones and leaves some out. The table records approximately 130,000 clones, 93% of them present only once. Sequenced here: CD4+ or CD8+ T cells sorted from blood, sampled in a trial of the OX40 agonist ivuxolimab. The receptor set was obtained from an adult with an advanced solid tumor such as melanoma, head and neck, liver or kidney cancer.

The chain has TRBV7-2 and TRBJ1-2, with 7 bases matching TRBD1. Germline V CDR1 and CDR2: SGHTA, FQGNSA. The trim removed 11 bases at V and 0 bases at J, leaving 12 bases unmatched. This CDR3 has 15 amino acids. In nucleotides, the CDR3 is TGTGCCGCCCGAGTTGTCGGACAGGCTAACTATGGCTACACCTTC. It encodes CAARVVGQANYGYTF.

This chain joins TRBV7-2 and TRBJ2-5; D assignment may be TRBD1 or TRBD2 (6 bases each). Looked up from germline, CDR1 is SGHTA and CDR2 is FQGNSA. The CDR3 runs to 13 residues. V lost 8 bases and J 4 bases, leaving 14 bases between the germline ends. CDR3 sequence (DNA): TGTGCCAGCGGAGAGGGGGGTAGAGAGACCCAGTACTTC. It is translated as CASGEGGRETQYF. The full variable domain, in which reference TRBV7-2 and TRBJ2-5 provide the parts outside the CDR3, is GAGVSQSPSNKVTEKGKDVELRCDPISGHTALYWYRQSLGQGLEFLIYFQGNSAPDKSGLPSDRFSAERTGGSVSTLTIQRTQQEDSAVYLCASGEGGRETQYFGPGTRLLVL.

The chain uses TRBV5-3 and TRBJ2-3, with 12 bases fitting TRBD2. TRBV5-3 carries the ORF label, with uncertain function. V was pared by 3 bases and J by 5 bases, with 4 bases of the junction left unmatched. The CDR3 has 15 amino acids. The CDR3 bases are TGTGCCAGAAGCTCTCTAGCGGGAGGGGGAGATACGCAGTATTTT. It is translated as CARSSLAGGGDTQYF.

The V and J genes are TRBV2 and TRBJ2-3, with a tentative D call TRBD1 (5 bases). From germline, CDR1 is SNHLY and CDR2 FYNNEI. The CDR3 totals 15 residues. V was clipped by 7 bases and J by 1 base, with 15 bases between them. The CDR3 DNA sequence: TGTGCCAGCAAACGACAGAATGCCCGCACAGATACGCAGTATTTT. Encoded protein: CASKRQNARTDTQYF.

This clone was detected once. In nucleotides, the CDR3 is TGCGCCAGCAGCCAAGAAGGGGACAGGGTCTATGGCTACACCTTC. Residues: CASSQEGDRVYGYTF. The genes are TRBV4-1 and TRBJ1-2, with 9 bases lining up with TRBD1. This CDR3 contains 15 residues. After removal of 0 bases from V and 4 bases from J, the junction contained 3 bases not matched to a gene. Germline lookup yields CDR1 MGHRA and CDR2 YSYEKL.

A remark on this clone: A read error may account for a junction end that differs from germline. Other DNA sequences in this specimen translate into the identical CDR3. The rearrangement uses TRBV30 and TRBJ2-4, with 7 bases lining up with TRBD1. The CDR3 sequence is 15 residues long. CDR1 GTSNPN and CDR2 SVGIG come from the germline V gene (reference sequence). The DNA of the CDR3 is TGTGCCTGGAGTAAAGACCAGGGGGTCAAAAACATCCAGTACTTC. It is translated as CAWSKDQGVKNIQYF. Filled out from reference TRBV30 and TRBJ2-4, the complete variable domain reads SQTIHQWPATLVQPVGSPLSLECTVEGTSNPNLYWYRQAAGRGLQLLFYSVGIGQISSEVPQNLSASRPQDRQFILSSKKLLLSDSGFYLCAWSKDQGVKNIQYFGAGTRLSVL.

This clone has only a few counts. The V and J genes are TRBV19 and TRBJ1-1, with D unresolved. The V and J ends lost 3 bases and 0 bases respectively, with 8 bases between them. Per the germline V gene, CDR1 is LNHDA and CDR2 is SQIVND (reference sequence). There are 14 residues in the CDR3. CDR3 sequence reads: CASSMGRLNTEAFF. Here the CDR3 DNA reads TGTGCCAGTAGTATGGGAAGGTTGAACACTGAAGCTTTCTTT.

The chain joins TRBV27 to TRBJ2-7; D is perhaps TRBD2 (6 bases). The CDR3 spans 18 residues. Trimming removed 2 bases at V and 3 bases at J, with 23 bases between. Germline V gives CDR1 MNHEY, CDR2 SMNVEV (reference sequence). In DNA form, the CDR3 reads TGTGCCAGCAGTTTAGTCAGTGCGTGGGGTGCTAGCGACTACGAGCAGTACTTC. It codes for CASSLVSAWGASDYEQYF.

The V call is TRBV27, the J call TRBJ1-5, with D possibly being TRBD1 (5 bases). Germline V CDR1 and CDR2: MNHEY, SMNVEV (reference sequence). V was cut by 4 bases and J by 6 bases, with 16 bases left in between. The CDR3 has 15 amino acids. The CDR3 region has the DNA TGTGCCAGCAGTTCTCCAGACAGTGTCGGTCAGCCCCAGCATTTT. Protein product: CASSSPDSVGQPQHF.

The J gene is TRBJ1-2, the V gene TRBV5-1, with D hard to call. V gave up 0 bases and J gave up 2 bases, with 8 bases separating them. The CDR3 covers 14 residues. Germline assignment: CDR1 SGHRS and CDR2 YFSETQ. As DNA, the CDR3 is TGCGCCAGCAGCTTGGACAGCCTCAACTATGGCTACACCTTC. This sequence encodes CASSLDSLNYGYTF. The entire variable domain, with the rest obtained from reference TRBV5-1 and TRBJ1-2, is as follows: KAGVTQTPRYLIKTRGQQVTLSCSPISGHRSVSWYQQTPGQGLQFLFEYFSETQRNKGNFPGRFSGRQFSNSRSEMNVSTLELGDSALYLCASSLDSLNYGYTFGSGTRLTVV.

The chain has TRBV25-1 and TRBJ1-4, with D uncertain. Between the trimmed V and J ends, which lost 4 bases and 5 bases, there was a span of 8 bases. CDR3 length: 13 amino acids. Per the germline V gene, CDR1 is MGHDK and CDR2 is SYGVNS. CDR3 nucleotides: TGTGCCAGCAGTGTAGTGGGGAATGAAAAACTGTTTTTT. As protein: CASSVVGNEKLFF. Together with reference TRBV25-1 and TRBJ1-4, the CDR3 gives the full variable domain: EADIYQTPRYLVIGTGKKITLECSQTMGHDKMYWYQQDPGMELHLIHYSYGVNSTEKGDLSSESTVSRIRTEHFPLTLESARPSHTSQYLCASSVVGNEKLFFGSGTQLSVL.

The V and J genes are TRBV6-4 and TRBJ2-3; D perhaps matches TRBD1 (6 bases). Looked up from germline, CDR1 is MRHNA and CDR2 is SNTAGT. The ends were cut back, 0 bases at V and 6 bases at J, with 7 bases in the middle. This CDR3 has 13 amino acids. The DNA for the CDR3 is TGTGCCAGCAGTGACTCGAGGGGGGATACGCAGTATTTT. It is translated as CASSDSRGDTQYF.